These 10 T cell receptor beta chains share one sample of origin, sequenced in a study of cytomegalovirus exposure and HLA in healthy donors. With 60 Vbeta and 13 Jbeta primers, the PCR was carried out. Assay used: immunoSEQ multiplex PCR; TCRdb lists only in-frame clones, some missing. This sample has 100,000 to 120,000 clones, with approximately 16% found just once. The sequencing input was PBMCs. Source of these receptors: a female donor in good health and CMV-seronegative.

This clone showed up just a few times. The chain combines TRBV11-2 with TRBJ2-5; D is perhaps TRBD1 (6 bases). This CDR3 comprises 14 residues. V gave up 2 bases and J gave up 0 bases, with 7 bases separating them. The germline V gene has CDR1 SGHAT and CDR2 FQNNGV. CDR3 DNA: TGTGCCAGCAGCTTAACAGGGAACCAAGAGACCCAGTACTTC. It specifies CASSLTGNQETQYF.

This clone was seen a handful of times. The rearrangement joins TRBV6-1 to TRBJ1-2; D not resolved. Germline-derived CDR1 and CDR2 are MNHNS and SASEGT. Trimming cost V 4 bases and J 4 bases, with 13 bases left between them. The CDR3 totals 14 residues. The chain's CDR3 is CASSGGGPFYGYTF. The CDR3 coding sequence is TGTGCCAGCAGTGGTGGAGGACCCTTCTATGGCTACACCTTC.

Details on this clone: This same CDR3 is encoded by further DNA sequences in the sample. The chain carries TRBV6-5 and TRBJ1-2; 10 nucleotides match TRBD1. The germline V gene has CDR1 MNHEY and CDR2 SVGAGI. This CDR3 has 15 residues. With 3 bases clipped from V and 4 bases from J, the junction kept 5 bases outside the gene matches. The CDR3 sequence is CASSYRGQGSYGYTF. For the CDR3, the DNA is TGTGCCAGCAGTTATAGGGGACAGGGGAGCTATGGCTACACCTTC.

The J gene is TRBJ2-1, the V gene TRBV5-4; the match to TRBD2 covers 10 bases. Per the germline V gene, CDR1 is SGHNT and CDR2 is YYREEE (reference sequence). The CDR3 loop spans 15 amino acids. V dropped 1 base and J dropped 5; count of bases not matched to a gene: 3. The DNA of the CDR3 is TGTGCCAGCAGCTTGACTAGCGGGGTGGACAATGAGCAGTTCTTC. Translation: CASSLTSGVDNEQFF. Together with reference TRBV5-4 and TRBJ2-1, the CDR3 gives the full variable domain: ETGVTQSPTHLIKTRGQQVTLRCSSQSGHNTVSWYQQALGQGPQFIFQYYREEENGRGNFPPRFSGLQFPNYSSELNVNALELDDSALYLCASSLTSGVDNEQFFGPGTRLTVL.

The gene calls are TRBV11-2 and TRBJ2-2, with D possibly being TRBD2 (6 bases). This CDR3 region has 15 residues. Per the germline V gene, CDR1 is SGHAT and CDR2 is FQNNGV. V lost 2 bases and J 6 bases, leaving 13 bases between the germline ends. The CDR3 nucleotides read TGTGCCAGCAGCTTATTGGGAGGTGGCGCCGGGGAGCTGTTTTTT. Residues: CASSLLGGGAGELFF.

This clone was counted between two and nine times. J is TRBJ1-1 and V is TRBV2; 7 nucleotides agree with TRBD1. Trimming took 6 bases from V and 0 from J; bases not matched to a gene: 10. Germline V gene sequence: CDR1 SNHLY, CDR2 FYNNEI. CDR3 length: 16 residues. CDR3 sequence reads: CASRPLGQQMNTEAFF. The DNA for the CDR3 is TGTGCCAGCAGACCGCTGGGACAGCAAATGAACACTGAAGCTTTCTTT.

This clone showed up just a few times. V gene TRBV19 combines with J gene TRBJ1-6; TRBD1 might be the D (6 bases). In germline, CDR1 is LNHDA, CDR2 SQIVND (reference sequence). V was clipped by 5 bases and J by 10 bases, with 15 bases between them. This CDR3 spans 14 amino acids. The CDR3 DNA reads TGTGCCAGTAGTTCAACAGGGAGGGGATCACCCCTCCACTTT. As protein: CASSSTGRGSPLHF.

The chain has TRBV15 and TRBJ1-4; the D is unclear. CDR3 length: 16 residues. V shed 1 base and J shed 4 bases, with 13 bases lying between them. Germline V gene lookup returns CDR1 LNHNV and CDR2 YYDKDF (reference sequence). CDR3 amino acids: CATSRALNGRNEKLFF. CDR3 coding DNA: TGTGCCACCAGCAGAGCTCTGAACGGTCGTAATGAAAAACTGTTTTTT.

The CDR3 DNA reads as TGTGCCATTATGGACAGGAACGATCCCTATGGCTACACCTTC. Its protein product is CAIMDRNDPYGYTF. The chain combines TRBV19 with TRBJ1-2; TRBD1 aligns across 7 bases. This CDR3 region has 14 residues. In germline, CDR1 is LNHDA, CDR2 SQIVND (reference sequence). V was pared by 10 bases and J by 4 bases, with 12 bases of the junction left unmatched.

This clone appeared a few times. The chain has TRBV5-1 and TRBJ2-7, with TRBD1 matching 8 bases. The CDR3 totals 15 residues. V shed 7 bases, J shed 2 bases, and the junction held 11 bases outside the gene matches. Germline CDR1 SGHRS, CDR2 YFSETQ. CDR3 in DNA: TGCGCCAGCTCTTTCCGGACAGGGAATACCTACGAGCAGTACTTC. Translating it yields CASSFRTGNTYEQYF.